A selection of T cell receptor beta chains follows, all from one sample in a study of PD-L1 blockade in urothelial cancer. Sequencing used immunoSEQ multiplex PCR; TCRdb keeps in-frame clones, though not all of them. The sample includes around 100,000 clones, around 91% of them seen just once. The source material was PBMCs, sampled around atezolizumab (anti-PD-L1) treatment. The receptors were gathered from a man aged 55 to 70 with urothelial cancer. CDR3s include the opening cysteine and the closing phenylalanine or tryptophan. A D gene is named only where the DNA matches it firmly. Expanded clones are given a class, and other clones once, few, many or no size at all.

J gene,clone size,D gene,V gene,CDR3 protein,CDR3 DNA
TRBJ1-3,NA,TRBD1,TRBV28,CASRRAGGRGNTIYF,TGTGCCAGCAGACGCGCAGGGGGAAGGGGAAACACCATATATTTT
TRBJ2-3,once,NA,TRBV6-5,CASSQPGADTQYF,TGTGCCAGCAGTCAACCGGGGGCAGATACGCAGTATTTT
TRBJ1-3,few,NA,TRBV7-2,CASSLLGRGPGNTIYF,TGTGCCAGCAGCTTACTAGGCAGGGGACCTGGAAACACCATATATTTT
TRBJ2-5,NA,TRBD2,TRBV10-2,CASSDIYLSGEQETQYF,TGCGCCAGCAGTGATATCTATTTGAGCGGGGAACAAGAGACCCAGTACTTC
TRBJ1-1,NA,NA,TRBV10-1,CASSESEGSQAFF,TGCGCCAGCAGTGAGTCAGAGGGATCTCAAGCTTTCTTT
TRBJ2-5,NA,NA,TRBV21-1,CASSNRTSGLQETQYF,TGTGCCAGCAGCAACCGGACTAGCGGGCTACAAGAGACCCAGTACTTC
TRBJ2-7,NA,NA,TRBV10-3,CAIGGTGSYEQYF,TGTGCCATCGGGGGGACCGGCTCCTACGAGCAGTACTTC
TRBJ2-2,once,NA,TRBV29-1,CSFRDGGTGELFF,TGCAGCTTCCGTGACGGGGGCACCGGGGAGCTGTTTTTT
TRBJ1-1,NA,TRBD1,TRBV19,CASSLRTGHMNTEAFF,TGTGCCAGTAGTCTCCGGACAGGCCATATGAACACTGAAGCTTTCTTT
TRBJ2-5,NA,NA,TRBV12-5,CASAPRNAETQYF,TGTGCTAGTGCCCCCCGAAACGCGGAGACCCAGTACTTC
TRBJ2-1,NA,TRBD1,TRBV7-2,CASSPRRGPYNEQFF,TGTGCCAGCAGCCCTCGCAGGGGGCCATACAATGAGCAGTTCTTC
TRBJ1-2,few,TRBD1,TRBV19,CASSIGTGPYGYTF,TGTGCCAGTAGTATCGGGACAGGACCCTATGGCTACACCTTC
TRBJ2-3,NA,NA,TRBV7-9,CASSLLTDTQYF,TGTGCCAGCAGCTTACTAACAGATACGCAGTATTTT
TRBJ2-2,NA,NA,TRBV4-2,CASSQSDSANTGELFF,TGTGCCAGCAGCCAATCAGATAGCGCGAACACCGGGGAGCTGTTTTTT
TRBJ2-7,NA,NA,TRBV19,CASSQDSAYEQYF,TGTGCCAGTAGTCAAGACAGCGCCTACGAGCAGTACTTC
TRBJ1-1,NA,NA,TRBV6-1,CASRQTSGTEAFF,TGTGCCAGCAGGCAGACGAGCGGCACTGAAGCTTTCTTT
TRBJ2-7,NA,TRBD1,TRBV4-2,CASSQNTPGGDEQYF,TGTGCCAGCAGCCAAAATACGCCAGGGGGTGACGAGCAGTACTTC
TRBJ1-5,once,NA,TRBV23-1,CAASKWVTRGNQPQHF,TGCGCCGCGAGCAAATGGGTGACGCGGGGCAATCAGCCCCAGCATTTT
TRBJ1-3,NA,NA,TRBV7-2,CASSPQVSGNTIYF,TGTGCCAGCAGTCCACAGGTCTCTGGAAACACCATATATTTT
TRBJ2-2,NA,NA,TRBV6-1,CASSITRSNTGELFF,TGTGCCAGCAGTATTACGAGGTCGAACACCGGGGAGCTGTTTTTT
TRBJ2-7,NA,NA,TRBV9,CASSSWDNEQYF,TGTGCCAGCAGCTCGTGGGACAACGAGCAGTACTTC
TRBJ2-7,NA,NA,TRBV4-1,CASSQILRGRGRYEQYF,TGCGCCAGCAGCCAAATCCTCCGGGGGCGGGGGCGTTACGAGCAGTACTTC
TRBJ1-2,NA,NA,TRBV25-1,CASSGWRGGYTF,TGTGCCAGCAGTGGATGGAGAGGGGGCTACACCTTC
TRBJ2-7,NA,NA,TRBV2,CASSQLGHAYEQYF,TGTGCCAGCAGTCAGCTCGGACATGCATACGAGCAGTACTTC
TRBJ2-7,NA,TRBD2,TRBV18,CASSLGLAGAYEQYF,TGTGCCAGCTCCCTCGGACTAGCGGGGGCCTACGAGCAGTACTTC